Listed here is a single T cell receptor beta chain. This sample is part of a study of blood T cell repertoires in COVID-19. Study in general: Whether acute or convalescent, the COVID-19 samples came from the United States, Italy and Spain. The cDNA or gDNA used as material had been derived from T cells, B-cell-depleted T cells, or PBMCs.

V gave up 6 bases and J gave up 5 bases; unmatched junction bases: 6. CDR3 length: 14 amino acids. CDR1 MNHEY and CDR2 SVGAGI come from the germline V gene. Libraries were prepared by immunoSEQ multiplex PCR; TCRdb keeps only in-frame clonotypes and omits some of them. Of 250,000 or so clones in the sample, around 86% were seen once. The material sequenced was PBMCs or T cells enriched from blood (not recorded which). The V gene is TRBV6-5, the J gene TRBJ2-3, with 9 bases lining up with TRBD2. The source of this sequence is a woman in her 50s who had recovered from COVID-19. CDR3 loop: CASRQREVVDTQYF. Here the CDR3 DNA reads TGTGCCAGCAGACAGCGGGAGGTTGTAGATACGCAGTATTTT.